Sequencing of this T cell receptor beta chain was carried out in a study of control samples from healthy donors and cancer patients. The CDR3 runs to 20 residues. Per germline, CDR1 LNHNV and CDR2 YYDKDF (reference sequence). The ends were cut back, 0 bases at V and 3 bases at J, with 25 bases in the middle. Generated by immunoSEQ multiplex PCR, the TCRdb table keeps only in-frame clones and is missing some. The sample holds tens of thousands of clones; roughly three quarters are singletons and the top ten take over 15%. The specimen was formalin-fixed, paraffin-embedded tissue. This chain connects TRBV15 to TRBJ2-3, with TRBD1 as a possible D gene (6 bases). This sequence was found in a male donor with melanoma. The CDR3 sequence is CATSRDHGGAGLVQTDTQYF. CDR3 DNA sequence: TGTGCCACCAGCAGAGATCATGGGGGCGCGGGTCTAGTCCAGACAGATACGCAGTATTTT. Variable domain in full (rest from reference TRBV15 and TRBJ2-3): DAMVIQNPRYQVTQFGKPVTLSCSQTLNHNVMYWYQQKSSQAPKLLFHYYDKDFNNEADTPDNFQSRRPNTSFCFLDIRSPGLGDTAMYLCATSRDHGGAGLVQTDTQYFGPGTRLTVL.